This entry lists 4 T cell receptor beta chains sequenced from one sample in a study of T cell changes during pregnancy in multiple sclerosis. The assay was immunoSEQ multiplex PCR, and TCRdb's table has in-frame clones only and misses some. Of roughly 86,000 clones detected, over 80% appear once; the ten largest clones hold about 2.7%. The source material was peripheral blood, sampled in the first trimester of pregnancy. These receptors were obtained from a female donor with multiple sclerosis, enrolled in a pregnancy study.

The rearrangement uses TRBV6-6 and TRBJ2-1; 8 positions match TRBD2. J was trimmed by 5 bases and V by 2 bases; bases with no gene match: 2. Germline V gives CDR1 MNHNY, CDR2 SVGAGI (reference sequence). The CDR3 is made up of 14 amino acids. The CDR3 is CASSYPGGDNEQFF. The CDR3 DNA sequence: TGTGCCAGCAGTTACCCGGGAGGGGACAATGAGCAGTTCTTC.

The V gene is TRBV9, the J gene TRBJ2-1; the D gene is possibly TRBD1 (6 bases). V dropped 4 bases and J dropped 0 bases, with 11 bases sitting between them. The CDR3 is 15 residues long. Germline V lookup: CDR1 SGDLS, CDR2 YYNGEE. The CDR3 region has the DNA TGTGCCAGCAGCATTAACAGGGCCTCCTACAATGAGCAGTTCTTC. Encoded protein: CASSINRASYNEQFF.

The chain couples TRBV14 to TRBJ2-7; 7 bases map to TRBD1. Germline CDR1 SGHDN, CDR2 FVKESK. The CDR3 totals 15 residues. With V trimmed by 1 base and J by 3 bases, 6 bases remained unmatched. The CDR3 coding sequence is TGTGCCAGCAGCCAAGGCAGGACAGGCTACTACGAGCAGTACTTC. Translation gives CASSQGRTGYYEQYF.

The CDR3 DNA reads TGTGCCAGCAGCTTTGGTGGACTAGTCGGAAGGGAGGAGACCCAGTACTTC. Protein sequence: CASSFGGLVGREETQYF. V and J are TRBV5-4 and TRBJ2-5; 7 bases align to TRBD2. The germline V gene encodes CDR1 SGHNT and CDR2 YYREEE (reference sequence). V was clipped by 2 bases and J by 5 bases; unmatched bases: 15. This CDR3 is 17 amino acids long.